Listed below are T cell receptor beta chains from one sample, sequenced in a study of blood T cell repertoires in COVID-19. Sequencing was performed with immunoSEQ multiplex PCR; in TCRdb, only in-frame clones are kept and a portion is missing. The sample records 200,000 to 250,000 clones, about 84% being singletons. Material: peripheral blood. The source of these receptors is a human donor in a cohort sampled during active COVID-19. The CDR3 runs from the conserved cysteine through the conserved F or W. D genes are given only for firm matches. Clone size is not always given. Where it is, it says once, few, many or a class for expanded clones.

clone size: NA
CDR3 length: 15
D gene: TRBD1
J gene: TRBJ1-2
V gene: TRBV9
CDR3 protein: CASSGQGAGNYGYTF
CDR3 DNA: TGTGCCAGCAGCGGACAGGGGGCGGGGAACTATGGCTACACCTTC

clone size: few
CDR3 length: 14
D gene: NA
J gene: TRBJ1-5
V gene: TRBV15
CDR3 protein: CATSLSGLNQPQHF
CDR3 DNA: TGTGCCACCAGCTTAAGTGGGCTTAATCAGCCCCAGCATTTT

clone size: NA
CDR3 length: 16
D gene: TRBD1
J gene: TRBJ2-1
V gene: TRBV6-6
CDR3 protein: CASSQDRGILYNEQFF
CDR3 DNA: TGTGCCAGCAGTCAGGACAGGGGGATTCTTTACAATGAGCAGTTCTTC

clone size: NA
CDR3 length: 13
D gene: NA
J gene: TRBJ1-5
V gene: TRBV19
CDR3 protein: CAIKGRDNQPQHF
CDR3 DNA: TGTGCCATTAAAGGCAGGGACAATCAGCCCCAGCATTTT

clone size: NA
CDR3 length: 17
D gene: TRBD2
J gene: TRBJ2-2
V gene: TRBV24-1
CDR3 protein: CATSDFPGTSDPGELFF
CDR3 DNA: TGTGCCACCAGTGATTTCCCGGGGACTAGCGATCCGGGGGAGCTGTTTTTT

clone size: NA
CDR3 length: 15
D gene: TRBD2
J gene: TRBJ2-7
V gene: TRBV28
CDR3 protein: CASSLSGSPSYEQYF
CDR3 DNA: TGTGCCAGCAGTTTAAGCGGGAGTCCCTCCTACGAGCAGTACTTC

clone size: NA
CDR3 length: 13
D gene: NA
J gene: TRBJ1-6
V gene: TRBV15
CDR3 protein: CATSRDISSPLHF
CDR3 DNA: TGTGCCACCAGCAGAGACATTTCTTCACCCCTCCACTTT

clone size: NA
CDR3 length: 15
D gene: TRBD2
J gene: TRBJ2-5
V gene: TRBV9
CDR3 protein: CASSPQAGSQETQYF
CDR3 DNA: TGTGCCAGCAGCCCCCAAGCGGGGAGCCAAGAGACCCAGTACTTC

clone size: once
CDR3 length: 14
D gene: TRBD1
J gene: TRBJ2-3
V gene: TRBV18
CDR3 protein: CASSPTGGRDTQYF
CDR3 DNA: TGTGCCAGCTCACCGACAGGGGGCAGAGATACGCAGTATTTT

clone size: once
CDR3 length: 17
D gene: NA
J gene: TRBJ1-1
V gene: TRBV7-9
CDR3 protein: CASQKRAGSVLNTEAFF
CDR3 DNA: TGTGCCAGCCAAAAGAGGGCAGGATCCGTTTTGAACACTGAAGCTTTCTTT

clone size: NA
CDR3 length: 16
D gene: TRBD2
J gene: TRBJ2-7
V gene: TRBV5-1
CDR3 protein: CASSLALAGGNYEQYF
CDR3 DNA: TGCGCCAGCAGCTTGGCCCTAGCGGGGGGAAACTACGAGCAGTACTTC

clone size: NA
CDR3 length: 13
D gene: NA
J gene: TRBJ2-7
V gene: TRBV5-5
CDR3 protein: CASSLPYSYEQYF
CDR3 DNA: TGTGCCAGCAGCTTGCCCTATTCCTACGAGCAGTACTTC

clone size: NA
CDR3 length: 15
D gene: NA
J gene: TRBJ2-2
V gene: TRBV9
CDR3 protein: CASSPTGTNTGELFF
CDR3 DNA: TGTGCCAGCAGCCCTACCGGGACAAACACCGGGGAGCTGTTTTTT

clone size: NA
CDR3 length: 16
D gene: TRBD1
J gene: TRBJ1-2
V gene: TRBV2
CDR3 protein: CASSSSGQGLFYGYTF
CDR3 DNA: TGTGCCAGCAGTTCGTCGGGACAGGGGTTATTCTATGGCTACACCTTC

clone size: few
CDR3 length: 17
D gene: NA
J gene: TRBJ1-5
V gene: TRBV19
CDR3 protein: CASSPQGGGGSNQPQHF
CDR3 DNA: TGTGCCAGTAGTCCCCAAGGCGGGGGCGGAAGCAATCAGCCCCAGCATTTT

clone size: NA
CDR3 length: 14
D gene: NA
J gene: TRBJ2-5
V gene: TRBV18
CDR3 protein: CASSFQAGQETQYF
CDR3 DNA: TGTGCCAGCTCATTTCAAGCGGGCCAAGAGACCCAGTACTTC

clone size: NA
CDR3 length: 14
D gene: TRBD2
J gene: TRBJ2-5
V gene: TRBV5-1
CDR3 protein: CASSFGGGEETQYF
CDR3 DNA: TGCGCCAGCAGCTTCGGCGGGGGGGAAGAGACCCAGTACTTC

clone size: NA
CDR3 length: 14
D gene: TRBD1
J gene: TRBJ2-5
V gene: TRBV5-1
CDR3 protein: CASSIGQVEETQYF
CDR3 DNA: TGCGCCAGCAGCATCGGACAGGTCGAAGAGACCCAGTACTTC

clone size: NA
CDR3 length: 14
D gene: TRBD1
J gene: TRBJ2-7
V gene: TRBV6-2/TRBV6-3
CDR3 protein: CASSRTGNIGEQYF
CDR3 DNA: TGTGCCAGCAGTAGGACAGGGAATATAGGCGAGCAGTACTTC

clone size: NA
CDR3 length: 15
D gene: NA
J gene: TRBJ2-5
V gene: TRBV15
CDR3 protein: CATRAGTSYQETQYF
CDR3 DNA: TGTGCCACCAGAGCGGGCACCTCGTACCAAGAGACCCAGTACTTC

clone size: NA
CDR3 length: 14
D gene: NA
J gene: TRBJ1-1
V gene: TRBV9
CDR3 protein: CASSPGYGGTEAFF
CDR3 DNA: TGTGCCAGCAGTCCCGGGTACGGAGGCACTGAAGCTTTCTTT

clone size: NA
CDR3 length: 15
D gene: TRBD1
J gene: TRBJ2-5
V gene: TRBV6-2/TRBV6-3
CDR3 protein: CASSSWDRGLETQYF
CDR3 DNA: TGTGCCAGCAGCTCTTGGGACAGGGGATTAGAGACCCAGTACTTC

clone size: few
CDR3 length: 13
D gene: NA
J gene: TRBJ1-6
V gene: TRBV5-4
CDR3 protein: CATVSSYNSPLHF
CDR3 DNA: TGTGCCACCGTGAGCTCCTATAATTCACCCCTCCACTTT

clone size: NA
CDR3 length: 16
D gene: TRBD2
J gene: TRBJ2-1
V gene: TRBV28
CDR3 protein: CASSSNGGGAYNEQFF
CDR3 DNA: TGTGCCAGCAGTTCAAACGGGGGGGGCGCCTACAATGAGCAGTTCTTC

clone size: NA
CDR3 length: 16
D gene: NA
J gene: TRBJ2-3
V gene: TRBV19
CDR3 protein: CASSMSRLVTTDTQYF
CDR3 DNA: TGTGCCAGTAGTATGAGTAGATTGGTTACCACAGATACGCAGTATTTT

clone size: NA
CDR3 length: 15
D gene: NA
J gene: TRBJ2-3
V gene: TRBV7-2
CDR3 protein: CASSLEGGRIVTQYF
CDR3 DNA: TGTGCCAGCAGCTTAGAGGGAGGCCGTATAGTTACGCAGTATTTT

clone size: NA
CDR3 length: 15
D gene: NA
J gene: TRBJ2-1
V gene: TRBV5-6
CDR3 protein: CASSYTGTAYNEQFF
CDR3 DNA: TGTGCCAGCAGCTACACCGGGACTGCCTACAATGAGCAGTTCTTC

clone size: once
CDR3 length: 16
D gene: TRBD1
J gene: TRBJ1-4
V gene: TRBV5-1
CDR3 protein: CASSPPQGTGGEKLFF
CDR3 DNA: TGCGCCAGCAGCCCACCCCAGGGGACAGGGGGTGAAAAACTGTTTTTT

clone size: NA
CDR3 length: 18
D gene: TRBD2
J gene: TRBJ2-3
V gene: TRBV7-2
CDR3 protein: CASSLVAGDSGGTDTQYF
CDR3 DNA: TGTGCCAGCAGCTTAGTAGCGGGAGATTCGGGCGGCACAGATACGCAGTATTTT

clone size: NA
CDR3 length: 11
D gene: NA
J gene: TRBJ2-3
V gene: TRBV5-4
CDR3 protein: CASRGVDTQYF
CDR3 DNA: TGTGCCAGCCGGGGTGTAGATACGCAGTATTTT

clone size: NA
CDR3 length: 14
D gene: TRBD1
J gene: TRBJ1-1
V gene: TRBV19
CDR3 protein: CASSIMRQGTEAFF
CDR3 DNA: TGTGCCAGTAGTATAATGCGACAGGGGACTGAAGCTTTCTTT

clone size: NA
CDR3 length: 12
D gene: NA
J gene: TRBJ2-1
V gene: TRBV9
CDR3 protein: CASSVVIDEQFF
CDR3 DNA: TGTGCCAGCAGCGTAGTTATCGATGAGCAGTTCTTC

clone size: few
CDR3 length: 13
D gene: NA
J gene: TRBJ2-1
V gene: TRBV9
CDR3 protein: CASRAGPYDEQFF
CDR3 DNA: TGTGCCAGCAGGGCAGGGCCGTATGATGAGCAGTTCTTC

clone size: NA
CDR3 length: 16
D gene: TRBD1
J gene: TRBJ1-5
V gene: TRBV27
CDR3 protein: CASRIQGGTSNQPQHF
CDR3 DNA: TGTGCCAGCAGAATACAGGGGGGTACAAGCAATCAGCCCCAGCATTTT

clone size: NA
CDR3 length: 15
D gene: NA
J gene: TRBJ1-6
V gene: TRBV28
CDR3 protein: CASSAGSSYNSPLHF
CDR3 DNA: TGTGCCAGCAGTGCAGGTAGCTCCTATAATTCACCCCTCCACTTT

clone size: few
CDR3 length: 14
D gene: TRBD1
J gene: TRBJ1-2
V gene: TRBV6-5
CDR3 protein: CASISGTGNYGYTF
CDR3 DNA: TGTGCCAGCATCTCCGGGACAGGGAACTATGGCTACACCTTC

clone size: NA
CDR3 length: 15
D gene: TRBD1
J gene: TRBJ2-3
V gene: TRBV19
CDR3 protein: CASSPPDRNTDTQYF
CDR3 DNA: TGTGCCAGTAGTCCCCCGGACAGGAACACAGATACGCAGTATTTT

clone size: NA
CDR3 length: 19
D gene: NA
J gene: TRBJ1-5
V gene: TRBV7-3
CDR3 protein: CASSPARTERRCNSSAQHF
CDR3 DNA: TGTGCCAGCAGCCCCGCCCGGACAGAGAGGCGATGTAATTCTTCCGCCCAGCATTTT

clone size: NA
CDR3 length: 15
D gene: TRBD1
J gene: TRBJ2-2
V gene: TRBV14
CDR3 protein: CASSQTGGYTGELFF
CDR3 DNA: TGTGCCAGCAGCCAAACAGGGGGCTACACCGGGGAGCTGTTTTTT

clone size: NA
CDR3 length: 15
D gene: NA
J gene: TRBJ2-4
V gene: TRBV18
CDR3 protein: CASSPNYRETNIQYF
CDR3 DNA: TGTGCCAGCTCACCAAATTACAGGGAAACCAACATTCAGTACTTC

clone size: NA
CDR3 length: 15
D gene: TRBD1
J gene: TRBJ1-2
V gene: TRBV27
CDR3 protein: CASSLEGQGSGGYTF
CDR3 DNA: TGTGCCAGCAGTTTAGAGGGACAGGGATCTGGTGGCTACACCTTC

clone size: once
CDR3 length: 13
D gene: NA
J gene: TRBJ2-5
V gene: TRBV6-6
CDR3 protein: CASTAVGIGTQYF
CDR3 DNA: TGTGCCAGCACCGCCGTGGGCATAGGGACCCAGTACTTC

clone size: once
CDR3 length: 15
D gene: NA
J gene: TRBJ2-7
V gene: TRBV27
CDR3 protein: CASSPLLGGTYEQYF
CDR3 DNA: TGTGCCAGCAGTCCCCTCCTTGGGGGGACCTACGAGCAGTACTTC

clone size: NA
CDR3 length: 14
D gene: NA
J gene: TRBJ2-4
V gene: TRBV3-1/TRBV3-2
CDR3 protein: CASSQPGVGNIQYF
CDR3 DNA: TGTGCCAGCAGCCAACCGGGAGTAGGGAACATTCAGTACTTC

clone size: NA
CDR3 length: 12
D gene: TRBD1
J gene: TRBJ2-3
V gene: TRBV29-1
CDR3 protein: CSVEGTGLTQYF
CDR3 DNA: TGCAGCGTTGAGGGGACAGGGCTTACGCAGTATTTT

clone size: NA
CDR3 length: 14
D gene: NA
J gene: TRBJ2-3
V gene: TRBV19
CDR3 protein: CASSIDRRDYTQYF
CDR3 DNA: TGTGCCAGTAGTATAGATCGGAGAGATTATACGCAGTATTTT

clone size: NA
CDR3 length: 17
D gene: NA
J gene: TRBJ1-6
V gene: TRBV7-2
CDR3 protein: CASSTRQRSSYNSPLHF
CDR3 DNA: TGTGCCAGCAGCACCAGACAGAGAAGCTCCTATAATTCACCCCTCCACTTT

clone size: NA
CDR3 length: 16
D gene: TRBD1
J gene: TRBJ1-3
V gene: TRBV10-3
CDR3 protein: CAISESGQTTGNTIYF
CDR3 DNA: TGTGCCATCAGTGAGTCGGGACAGACGACTGGAAACACCATATATTTT

clone size: NA
CDR3 length: 13
D gene: NA
J gene: TRBJ2-7
V gene: TRBV3-1/TRBV3-2
CDR3 protein: CASSRVSSYEQYF
CDR3 DNA: TGTGCCAGCAGCAGAGTTTCCTCCTACGAGCAGTACTTC

clone size: NA
CDR3 length: 17
D gene: NA
J gene: TRBJ2-5
V gene: TRBV2
CDR3 protein: CASSAPLTSGVWETQYF
CDR3 DNA: TGTGCCAGCAGTGCACCCCTTACCTCAGGCGTTTGGGAGACCCAGTACTTC

clone size: once
CDR3 length: 13
D gene: NA
J gene: TRBJ1-2
V gene: TRBV6-5
CDR3 protein: CASTRGNDYGYTF
CDR3 DNA: TGTGCCAGCACGCGGGGAAATGACTATGGCTACACCTTC

clone size: NA
CDR3 length: 14
D gene: TRBD2
J gene: TRBJ2-5
V gene: TRBV5-1
CDR3 protein: CASSLAAGVETQYF
CDR3 DNA: TGCGCCAGCAGCTTGGCCGCGGGGGTGGAGACCCAGTACTTC

clone size: NA
CDR3 length: 13
D gene: TRBD2
J gene: TRBJ2-7
V gene: TRBV6-5
CDR3 protein: CASSRSGDYEQYF
CDR3 DNA: TGTGCCAGCAGCCGGAGCGGGGACTACGAGCAGTACTTC

clone size: NA
CDR3 length: 15
D gene: NA
J gene: TRBJ1-1
V gene: TRBV6-6
CDR3 protein: CASSQPFQGNTEAFF
CDR3 DNA: TGTGCCAGCAGTCAGCCCTTTCAGGGTAACACTGAAGCTTTCTTT

clone size: NA
CDR3 length: 15
D gene: NA
J gene: TRBJ2-6
V gene: TRBV6-1
CDR3 protein: CASSDPGLGANVLTF
CDR3 DNA: TGTGCCAGCAGTGACCCGGGGTTAGGGGCCAACGTCCTGACTTTC

clone size: NA
CDR3 length: 16
D gene: TRBD1
J gene: TRBJ1-4
V gene: TRBV2
CDR3 protein: CASSEPDRVWDEKLFF
CDR3 DNA: TGTGCCAGCAGTGAACCGGACAGGGTGTGGGATGAAAAACTGTTTTTT

clone size: once
CDR3 length: 14
D gene: NA
J gene: TRBJ2-2
V gene: TRBV19
CDR3 protein: CASSFRGDTGELFF
CDR3 DNA: TGTGCCAGTAGCTTCAGGGGAGACACCGGGGAGCTGTTTTTT

clone size: NA
CDR3 length: 13
D gene: TRBD1
J gene: TRBJ1-2
V gene: TRBV3-1/TRBV3-2
CDR3 protein: CASSQGTGSGYTF
CDR3 DNA: TGTGCCAGCAGCCAAGGGACAGGGAGCGGCTACACCTTC

clone size: NA
CDR3 length: 14
D gene: NA
J gene: TRBJ1-1
V gene: TRBV6-5
CDR3 protein: CASSYLQGNTEAFF
CDR3 DNA: TGTGCCAGCAGTTACCTCCAGGGAAACACTGAAGCTTTCTTT

clone size: NA
CDR3 length: 14
D gene: NA
J gene: TRBJ2-5
V gene: TRBV5-1
CDR3 protein: CASTVFGQQETQYF
CDR3 DNA: TGCGCCAGCACTGTTTTCGGACAGCAAGAGACCCAGTACTTC